The 2 T cell receptor beta chains listed next were all sequenced from one sample in a study of Tregs in tolerant kidney transplant recipients (dated by TCRdb to 2018 to 2020). The label giving this sample's time point can be read as: blood sample drawn before combined kidney and bone marrow transplant. Library prep was done by the immunoSEQ multiplex PCR assay. The immuneACCESS repertoire file appears here via TCRdb, limited to in-frame rearrangements. These files lack a portion of the clones; in checked studies, under half of the deficit traces to unresolved V genes, and the cause of the others is not known. This specimen's table enumerates about 48,000 clones. 0.85% of the sample comes from the top ten. Sequencing was performed on CD4+ T cells from blood, taken before the transplant. The receptors stem from a human donor who received a combined kidney and bone marrow transplant.

With respect to this clone: The missing CDR3 end, 3 residues past where the read stops, is filled in from the germline J gene. The chain employs TRBV20-1 and TRBJ2-1; tentatively, D is TRBD2 (6 bases). V lost 4 bases to trimming and J lost 1 base, with 11 bases between them. Per germline, CDR1 DFQATT and CDR2 SNEGSKA (reference sequence). This CDR3 is 14 amino acids long. The CDR3 here is CSATARGSYNEQFF. The sequenced CDR3 bases are TGCAGTGCTACGGCCCGGGGGTCCTACAATGAG.

A note on this clone: Read coverage stops 3 residues before the CDR3 terminus; the germline J gene supplies the remainder. The V call is TRBV18, the J call TRBJ2-2, with D perhaps TRBD2 (5 bases). CDR1 is KGHSH, CDR2 LQKENI, per germline. V dropped 2 bases and J dropped 1 base, with 8 bases sitting between them. The CDR3 has 15 residues. CDR3: CASSPMAGNTGELFF. Partial CDR3 DNA: TGTGCCAGCTCACCAATGGCGGGGAACACCGGGGAG.